This TCR beta chain was obtained from a study of Ad26.COV2.S vaccination and SARS-CoV-2 variants (dated by TCRdb to the early 2020s). General notes on the study: Vaccine-arm donors were drawn from COV1001, a multicentre, randomized, double-blind, placebo-controlled phase I-IIa trial of Ad26.COV2.S in healthy adults. Ad26.COV2.S was administered intramuscularly at a dose of 5x10^10 or 1x10^11 viral particles, either as one shot or as two shots given 56 days apart. The specificity and breadth of SARS-CoV-2-reactive T cell receptors after Ad26.COV2.S vaccination were assessed by TCRbeta repertoire sequencing. The TCR-sequenced set comprised around 30 samples: approximately 19 Ad26.COV2.S vaccine recipients, 5 placebo recipients and 8 SARS-CoV-2 convalescent individuals. Trial participants were randomized into five groups of five, in which low-dose or high-dose Ad26.COV2.S was given once or twice, or placebo was given on both occasions. Investigators remained blinded to trial group allocation during experiments and outcome assessment.

Trimming removed 6 bases from V and 1 base from J, leaving 15 bases between the germline ends. CDR1 is given as LNHDA and CDR2 as SQIVND, both from the germline V gene (reference sequence). Reading from cysteine to phenylalanine, the CDR3 counts 15 amino acids. Only CDR3 DNA remains: 45 bases, in frame from the first base. The treatment or condition label corresponds to: 15 to 20 received Ad26.COV2.S at low or high dose, single or two shots; a few received placebo; per-sample allocation not given. Repertoires of vaccine and placebo recipients were sequenced from samples taken on day 63 after the first injection. Cohort 1b enrolled 20 to 30 adults aged 18-55 years at a single site in Boston, USA, between 29 July and 7 August 2020. Ad26.COV2.S was a replication-incompetent adenovirus type 26 vector expressing a prefusion-stabilized SARS-CoV-2 spike protein from the original Wuhan strain. General conclusions and limits of the study: The authors noted that total T cell responses may have been underestimated by the TCR breadth and depth analyses. Higher spike-specific TCR breadth was observed in Ad26.COV2.S recipients than in placebo recipients (P = 0.0014). Substantial breadth of spike-specific CD8+ and CD4+ T cell responses was reported after vaccination. Comparing responses between vaccine doses or regimens was not something the study was powered to do. Non-spike TCR breadth was comparable between vaccine and placebo recipients, consistent with the vaccine containing only spike.

Concerning this clone: Its antigen is currently not known. No base qualities exist here, and no much larger clone lies one base off it.

TCRbeta CDR3 regions were sequenced with the immunoSEQ Assay. After extraction, genomic DNA underwent amplification by bias-controlled multiplex PCR, followed by high-throughput sequencing. The study's processing was this. Collapsing and filtering of sequences were performed to quantify the absolute abundance of each unique TCRbeta CDR3 region. T cell fraction was estimated by normalization of TCRbeta template counts to usable DNA, with usable DNA being measured through amplification of reference genes present in all nucleated cells. Repertoire TCRs were annotated as SARS-CoV-2-specific by exact matching of V gene, CDR3 amino acid sequence and J gene to a known reactive TCR set. The reference SARS-CoV-2 TCR set was obtained from MIRA and was filtered for enrichment in COVID-19-positive ImmuneCODE repertoires, whereby public or cross-reactive TCRs were removed. Drawing on the MIRA antigens, annotated TCRs were analysed further at the level of specific ORF or position within ORF. Depth was the summed frequency of annotated unique rearrangements, while breadth was defined as annotated unique rearrangements over total unique productive rearrangements. Group comparisons of TCR breadth used two-sided Wilcoxon rank-sum tests. In its TCRdb copy, this immuneACCESS table keeps in-frame sequences only and misses some clones. Where compared with another copy, unresolved V genes explain less than half of these, and the others have no known cause. Clone size and the V and J calls come from that table; the DNA yielded D and trimming. Here the sample has roughly 320,000 clones; around 84% occur a single time. Together, the top ten hold 1.5% to 2.5% of the sample.

Sequenced here: peripheral blood, sampled in a trial of Ad26.COV2.S vaccine versus placebo. The chain is made from TRBV19 and TRBJ1-1, with TRBD1 tentatively as D gene (5 bases match). The clonotype comes from a person between 18 and 65 years old who received the Ad26.COV2.S COVID-19 vaccine or a placebo. The CDR3 region reads CASRGEHRTNTEAFF. The sequenced DNA is TGTGCCAGTAGAGGGGAGCACCGAACGAACACTGAAGCTTTCTTT. With the rest looked up from the reference TRBV19 and TRBJ1-1 genes rather than sequenced, the full variable domain is DGGITQSPKYLFRKEGQNVTLSCEQNLNHDAMYWYRQDPGQGLRLIYYSQIVNDFQKGDIAEGYSVSREKKESFPLTVTSAQKNPTAFYLCASRGEHRTNTEAFFGQGTRLTVV.